What follows are 12 T cell receptor beta chains derived from one specimen sequenced in a study of CD8 T cells in ankylosing spondylitis. TCRdb itself ran the 5' RACE reads through MiXCR, one entry per CDR3 protein. The data show 150,000 to 200,000 distinct CDR3 sequences, around 17% seen once. The sample comprised blood, either unsorted or a sorted T cell fraction (not recorded which). The receptors stem from a male donor with ankylosing spondylitis or in good health (not recorded which).

The chain employs TRBV29-1 and TRBJ2-1; 7 bases fit TRBD2. The ends lost 4 bases at V and 3 bases at J; junction bases unmatched: 3. The CDR3 is 13 amino acids. The germline V gene encodes CDR1 SQVTM and CDR2 ANQGSEA. The CDR3 reads CSVVSSGYNEQFF. The CDR3 bases are TGCAGCGTTGTTTCTAGCGGCTACAATGAGCAGTTCTTC.

In this sample, this clonotype turned up many times. J is TRBJ1-2 and V is TRBV29-1; D is unresolved. CDR1 is SQVTM, CDR2 ANQGSEA, per germline. The CDR3 runs 8 residues. The CDR3 is CTGDGYTF. CDR3 nucleotide sequence: TGCACCGGGGATGGCTACACCTTC.

This chain links TRBV20-1 with TRBJ2-5, with D tentatively TRBD1 (5 bases). The CDR3 extends over 13 amino acids. Germline CDR1 and CDR2: DFQATT and SNEGSKA (reference sequence). The V end was cut by 6 bases, the J end by 2 bases, with 13 bases between. The CDR3 DNA reads as TGCAGTGCGCTAGGGGTGGGTCAAGAGACCCAGTACTTC. Translation gives CSALGVGQETQYF.

This chain links TRBV10-3 with TRBJ2-6, with TRBD1 as a possible D gene (6 bases). The CDR3 is 16 amino acids. Germline-derived CDR1 and CDR2 are ENHRY and SYGVKD. V lost 7 bases and J 2 bases, leaving 15 bases between the germline ends. The DNA for the CDR3 is TGTGCCATCAAGACAGGAACCCTCCCTGGGGCCAACGTCCTGACTTTC. Translation: CAIKTGTLPGANVLTF.

The sample holds a few counts of this clonotype. The CDR3 spells CASGLGRRGPDTQYF. The DNA of the CDR3 is TGTGCCAGCGGTCTCGGTCGGCGGGGGCCAGATACGCAGTATTTT. The chain carries TRBV12-3 or TRBV12-4 and TRBJ2-3; D may be TRBD2 (7 bases). The ends were cut back, 8 bases at V and 4 bases at J, with 19 bases in the middle. The CDR3 is 15 residues long.

The chain couples TRBV7-9 to TRBJ2-5; 9 nucleotides line up with TRBD1. Trimming removed 5 bases from V and 4 bases from J; junction bases left unmatched: 11. CDR1 and CDR2 (germline): SEHNR, FQNEAQ (reference sequence). There are 16 residues in the CDR3. Here the CDR3 DNA reads TGTGCCAGCAGCCCGCAGGACAGGGGAAGCGGAGAGACCCAGTACTTC. This sequence encodes CASSPQDRGSGETQYF.

This clonotype has a handful of counts. The chain uses TRBV12-3 or TRBV12-4 and TRBJ2-1, with 13 nucleotides matching TRBD2. The CDR3 extends over 19 amino acids. V lost 3 bases to trimming and J lost 4 bases; unmatched junction nucleotides: 12. As DNA, the CDR3 is TGTGCCAGCAGTTTCGGGGACGGACTAGCGGGAGTTCTTTACAATGAGCAGTTCTTC. This translates into CASSFGDGLAGVLYNEQFF.

This clonotype was seen repeatedly, ten times or more. V and J are TRBV3-1 and TRBJ1-1; D might be TRBD1 (6 bases). This CDR3 contains 14 residues. Germline loops: CDR1 LGHDT, CDR2 YNNKEL (reference sequence). V lost 1 base to trimming and J lost 6 bases, with 12 bases between them. In nucleotides, the CDR3 is TGTGCCAGCAGCCAAGGAGGCAGGGGATCTGAAGCTTTCTTT. Amino acids: CASSQGGRGSEAFF.

This clonotype was found many times. The chain combines TRBV20-1 with TRBJ2-1, with 8 bases aligning to TRBD2. J gave up 4 bases and V 0 bases, and 11 bases lay outside the gene matches. CDR3 length: 17 residues. Germline assignment: CDR1 DFQATT and CDR2 SNEGSKA (reference sequence). The CDR3 DNA sequence: TGCAGTGCTAGAGATGTAGCGGGACGGACTCCTTACAATGAGCAGTTCTTC. It specifies CSARDVAGRTPYNEQFF.

The V call is TRBV7-2, the J call TRBJ2-5; D possibly corresponds to TRBD2 (5 bases). This CDR3 is 15 amino acids long. Trimming cost V 1 base and J 3 bases, with 12 bases left between them. Germline CDR1 is SGHTA and CDR2 is FQGNSA. This CDR3 reads CASSLGGGAEETQYF. The CDR3 DNA reads TGTGCCAGCAGCTTAGGAGGAGGAGCGGAAGAGACCCAGTACTTC.

This chain connects TRBV20-1 to TRBJ1-1, with TRBD1 identical over 10 bases. The germline V gene encodes CDR1 DFQATT and CDR2 SNEGSKA (reference sequence). The V segment lost 6 bases and the J segment 10 bases; nucleotides outside the gene matches: 8. The CDR3 runs to 12 residues. As DNA, the CDR3 is TGCAGTGCCGAGGACAGGGGGTTGATAGCTTTCTTT. Translation: CSAEDRGLIAFF.

This clonotype was recorded many times. This chain joins TRBV15 and TRBJ2-1, with TRBD2 as a possible D gene (6 bases). V shed 0 bases and J shed 5 bases, with 11 bases lying between them. The CDR3 has 15 amino acids. Germline CDR1 reads LNHNV; CDR2 reads YYDKDF (reference sequence). The CDR3 here is CATSRDGGGHNEQFF. The CDR3 DNA follows: TGTGCCACCAGCAGAGATGGGGGAGGTCACAATGAGCAGTTCTTC.